The rows below give T cell receptor beta chains drawn from one sample of a study of OX40 agonist ivuxolimab in advanced cancers. Sequenced by immunoSEQ multiplex PCR; TCRdb stores in-frame clones only, minus some. This repertoire shows 71,000 or so clones, around 83% found once; its top ten account for about 1.1%. The material sequenced was CD4+ or CD8+ T cells sorted from blood, taken in a trial of the OX40 agonist ivuxolimab. The receptor set was obtained from an adult with an advanced solid tumor such as melanoma, head and neck, liver or kidney cancer. CDR3s leave out the opening cysteine and the closing phenylalanine or tryptophan. Fields, in order: CDR3 protein, D gene, CDR3 length, J gene, V gene. The D gene is left open where the match is weak.

AWRFRLNTGELF	NA	12	TRBJ2-2	TRBV30
AGSRDRVYGYT	TRBD1	11	TRBJ1-2	TRBV30
ASSRQGGQPQH	TRBD1	11	TRBJ1-5	TRBV6-5
ASSQFLLGTSNTGELF	NA	16	TRBJ2-2	TRBV18
ASSHTTTRGYRGQPQH	NA	16	TRBJ1-5	TRBV4-3
ASSEGQGQGEQF	TRBD1	12	TRBJ2-1	TRBV6-6
ASSLSISNQPQH	NA	12	TRBJ1-5	TRBV7-9
ASSSNRYEQY	NA	10	TRBJ2-7	TRBV5-1
ASSPWTSDAKNIQY	TRBD2	14	TRBJ2-4	TRBV5-5
ASSSARSYYGYT	NA	12	TRBJ1-2	TRBV7-2
ASSSPSTSGIRNEQF	TRBD2	15	TRBJ2-1	TRBV28
ASSLEGGRRAF	NA	11	TRBJ1-1	TRBV7-2
ASSQFGGRNTEAF	NA	13	TRBJ1-1	TRBV7-2
ASREGTGASYNSPLH	TRBD1	15	TRBJ1-6	TRBV7-3
ASTGDSGELF	NA	10	TRBJ2-2	TRBV6-5
ASSPGTASYNEQF	TRBD1	13	TRBJ2-1	TRBV18
ASSNDVRETAYNEQF	NA	15	TRBJ2-1	TRBV21-1
ASRGQVLNTIY	NA	11	TRBJ1-3	TRBV25-1
ASSLRTAPRGYT	NA	12	TRBJ1-2	TRBV7-2
SVNRGPGELF	TRBD1	10	TRBJ2-2	TRBV29-1
ASSSRTSGLNNEQF	TRBD2	14	TRBJ2-1	TRBV5-4
ASSGSRDRGSPLH	TRBD1	13	TRBJ1-6	TRBV5-4
AWSASGTGGGFDYGYT	TRBD1	16	TRBJ1-2	TRBV30
ASSVPRGTSGYEQY	TRBD2	14	TRBJ2-7	TRBV7-9
ASSQQGGAGNTIY	NA	13	TRBJ1-3	TRBV18
ASSLKPSGANVLT	NA	13	TRBJ2-6	TRBV11-2
AWSVGQGGVAETQY	NA	14	TRBJ2-5	TRBV30
AISESTETQY	NA	10	TRBJ2-5	TRBV10-3
ASGVLTSGNTGELF	TRBD2	14	TRBJ2-2	TRBV28
ASGGGGFEQY	NA	10	TRBJ2-7	TRBV28
ASGIPRGRAYVTSYEQY	NA	17	TRBJ2-7	TRBV12-5
SAPREWEQY	NA	9	TRBJ2-7	TRBV20-1
ASSLGLAGAQETQY	TRBD2	14	TRBJ2-5	TRBV7-9
ASSFIQGSVANTEAF	NA	15	TRBJ1-1	TRBV28
ASRQTLAGGRETQY	TRBD2	14	TRBJ2-5	TRBV28
ASSRRGDGYT	NA	10	TRBJ1-2	TRBV6-5
ASSPGAGGYEQF	TRBD2	12	TRBJ2-1	TRBV5-1
ASSPQVAGETQY	TRBD2	12	TRBJ2-5	TRBV4-2
ASSLGTSGRRRGDTQY	TRBD2	16	TRBJ2-3	TRBV7-2
ASSSAHSGRGLNEQF	TRBD2	15	TRBJ2-1	TRBV28
ATRRGSGIVEQF	TRBD2	12	TRBJ2-1	TRBV19
ASRTRNTEAF	NA	10	TRBJ1-1	TRBV7-9